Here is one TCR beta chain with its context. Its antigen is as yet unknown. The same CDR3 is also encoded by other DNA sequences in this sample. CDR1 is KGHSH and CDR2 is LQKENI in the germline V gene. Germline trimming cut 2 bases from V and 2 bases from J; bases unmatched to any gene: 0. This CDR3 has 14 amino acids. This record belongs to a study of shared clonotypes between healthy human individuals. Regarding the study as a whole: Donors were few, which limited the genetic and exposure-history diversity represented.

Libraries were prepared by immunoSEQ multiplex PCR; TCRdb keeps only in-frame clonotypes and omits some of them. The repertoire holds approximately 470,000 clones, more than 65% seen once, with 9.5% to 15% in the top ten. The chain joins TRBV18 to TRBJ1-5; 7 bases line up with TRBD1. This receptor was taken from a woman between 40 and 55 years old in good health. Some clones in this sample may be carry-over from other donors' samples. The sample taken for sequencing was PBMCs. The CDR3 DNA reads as TGTGCCAGCTCACCAACAGGGGGCAATCAGCCCCAGCATTTT. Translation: CASSPTGGNQPQHF.